This TCR beta chain is drawn from a study of siplizumab effects on memory and regulatory T cells. Whole-study findings and limits: Suppressive capability of dividing Tregs from siplizumab cultures went unverified. Naive T cells, seemingly more diverse than memory cells, seemed major alloresponse contributors. Roughly 75-96% of dividing CD4+ or CD8+ clones were without an attributable naive or memory phenotype.

Assayed TCR templates numbered 80,000 to 100,000 for each sample. TCRdb's copy holds only in-frame clones and misses some; the assay was immunoSEQ multiplex PCR. The sample lists 90,000 to 150,000 clones; approximately 92% were seen once. Germline-derived CDR1 and CDR2 are MNHEY and SVGAGI. The V gene lost 5 bases and the J gene lost 2 bases, with 6 bases spanning the gap. The CDR3 sequence is 12 residues long. This clone was seen once. Antigen: not known. The TCR originated in a human donor in good health. The chain has TRBV6-5 and TRBJ1-1, with D uncertain. The sequencing input was non-Treg CD4+ T cells sorted from blood. The CDR3 region has the DNA TGTGCCAGCAGTAAGACTAACACTGAAGCTTTCTTT. This translates into CASSKTNTEAFF.